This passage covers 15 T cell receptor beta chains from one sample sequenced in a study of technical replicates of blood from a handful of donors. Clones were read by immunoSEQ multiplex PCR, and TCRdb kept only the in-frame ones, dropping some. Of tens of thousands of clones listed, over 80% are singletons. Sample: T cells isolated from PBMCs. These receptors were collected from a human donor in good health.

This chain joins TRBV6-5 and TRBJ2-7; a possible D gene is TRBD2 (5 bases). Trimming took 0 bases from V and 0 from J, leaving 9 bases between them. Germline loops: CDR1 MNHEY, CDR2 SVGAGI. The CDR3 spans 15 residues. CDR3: CASSYSSGTSYEQYF. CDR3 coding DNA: TGTGCCAGCAGTTACTCTTCGGGAACCTCCTACGAGCAGTACTTC.

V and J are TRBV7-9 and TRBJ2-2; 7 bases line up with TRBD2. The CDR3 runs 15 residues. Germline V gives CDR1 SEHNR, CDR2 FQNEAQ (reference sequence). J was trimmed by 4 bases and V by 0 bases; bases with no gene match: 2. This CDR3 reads CASSLALARTGELFF. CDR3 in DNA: TGTGCCAGCAGCTTAGCACTAGCGCGCACCGGGGAGCTGTTTTTT.

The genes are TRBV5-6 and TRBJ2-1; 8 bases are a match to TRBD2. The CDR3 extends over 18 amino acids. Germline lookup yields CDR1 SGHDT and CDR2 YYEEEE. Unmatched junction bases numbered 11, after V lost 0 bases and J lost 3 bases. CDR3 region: CASSLEREIGIYYNEQFF. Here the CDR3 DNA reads TGTGCCAGCAGCTTGGAGCGGGAGATCGGCATCTACTACAATGAGCAGTTCTTC.

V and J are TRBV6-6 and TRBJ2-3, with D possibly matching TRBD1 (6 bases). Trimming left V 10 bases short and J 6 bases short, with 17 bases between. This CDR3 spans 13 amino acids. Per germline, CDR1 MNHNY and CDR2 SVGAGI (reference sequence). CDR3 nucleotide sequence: TGTGCCACTAAAAGGGGGTCCTCGGATACGCAGTATTTT. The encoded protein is CATKRGSSDTQYF.

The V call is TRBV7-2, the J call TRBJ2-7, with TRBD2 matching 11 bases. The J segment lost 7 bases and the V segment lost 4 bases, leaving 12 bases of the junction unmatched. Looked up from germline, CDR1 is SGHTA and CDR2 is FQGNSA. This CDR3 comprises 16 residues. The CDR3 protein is CASSSPTSGDDFEQYF. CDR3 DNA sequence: TGTGCCAGCAGCTCTCCGACTAGCGGGGATGATTTTGAGCAGTACTTC.

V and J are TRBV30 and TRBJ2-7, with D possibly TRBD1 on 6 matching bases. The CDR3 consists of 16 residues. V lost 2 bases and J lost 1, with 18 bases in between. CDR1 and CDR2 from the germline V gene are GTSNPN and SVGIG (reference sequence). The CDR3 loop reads CAWSPLSDSSSYEQYF. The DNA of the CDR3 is TGTGCCTGGAGTCCACTTTCGGACAGTTCGTCCTACGAGCAGTACTTC. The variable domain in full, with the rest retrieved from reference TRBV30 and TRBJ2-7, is SQTIHQWPATLVQPVGSPLSLECTVEGTSNPNLYWYRQAAGRGLQLLFYSVGIGQISSEVPQNLSASRPQDRQFILSSKKLLLSDSGFYLCAWSPLSDSSSYEQYFGPGTRLTVT.

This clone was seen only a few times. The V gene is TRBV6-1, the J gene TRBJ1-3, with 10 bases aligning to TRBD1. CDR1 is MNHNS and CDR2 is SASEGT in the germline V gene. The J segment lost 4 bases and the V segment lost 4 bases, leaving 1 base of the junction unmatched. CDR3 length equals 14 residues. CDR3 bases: TGTGCCAGCAGTGTGGACAGGGGGGGAAACACCATATATTTT. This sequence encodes CASSVDRGGNTIYF.

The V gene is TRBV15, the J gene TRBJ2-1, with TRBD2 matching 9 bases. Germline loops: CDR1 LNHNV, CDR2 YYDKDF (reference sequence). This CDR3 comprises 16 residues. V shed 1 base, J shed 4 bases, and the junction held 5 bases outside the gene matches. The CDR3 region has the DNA TGTGCCACCAGCAGAGTCGGGACTAGCATATACAATGAGCAGTTCTTC. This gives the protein CATSRVGTSIYNEQFF.

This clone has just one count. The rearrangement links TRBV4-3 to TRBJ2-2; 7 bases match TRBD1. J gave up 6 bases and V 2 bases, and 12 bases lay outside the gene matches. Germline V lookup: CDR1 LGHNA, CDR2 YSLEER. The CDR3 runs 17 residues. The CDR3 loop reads CASSQIDRAIKSGELFF. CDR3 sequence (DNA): TGCGCCAGCAGCCAAATAGACAGGGCGATCAAATCCGGGGAGCTGTTTTTT.

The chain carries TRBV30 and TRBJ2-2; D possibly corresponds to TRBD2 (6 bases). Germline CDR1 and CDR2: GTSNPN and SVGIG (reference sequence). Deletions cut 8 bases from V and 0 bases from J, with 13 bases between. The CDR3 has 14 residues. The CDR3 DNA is TGTGCCAGAACTGCGGGGCCGAACACCGGGGAGCTGTTTTTT. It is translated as CARTAGPNTGELFF.

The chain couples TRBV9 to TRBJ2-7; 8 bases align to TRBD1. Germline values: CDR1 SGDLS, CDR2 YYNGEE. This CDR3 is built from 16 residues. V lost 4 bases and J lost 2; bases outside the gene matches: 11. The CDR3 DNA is TGTGCCAGCAGCCCCCAGCCCCAGGGGGCACCCTACGAGCAGTACTTC. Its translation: CASSPQPQGAPYEQYF.

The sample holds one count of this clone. CDR3 amino acids: CASSRGQGVTQPQHF. The CDR3, as DNA: TGTGCCAGCAGCAGGGGACAGGGAGTCACTCAGCCCCAGCATTTT. The rearrangement links TRBV9 to TRBJ1-5; 9 bases align to TRBD1. The CDR3 spans 15 residues. V lost 4 bases, J lost 6 bases, and 8 bases stayed unmatched. CDR1 and CDR2 (germline): SGDLS, YYNGEE. The full variable domain, in which reference TRBV9 and TRBJ1-5 provide the parts outside the CDR3, is DSGVTQTPKHLITATGQRVTLRCSPRSGDLSVYWYQQSLDQGLQFLIQYYNGEERAKGNILERFSAQQFPDLHSELNLSSLELGDSALYFCASSRGQGVTQPQHFGDGTRLSIL.

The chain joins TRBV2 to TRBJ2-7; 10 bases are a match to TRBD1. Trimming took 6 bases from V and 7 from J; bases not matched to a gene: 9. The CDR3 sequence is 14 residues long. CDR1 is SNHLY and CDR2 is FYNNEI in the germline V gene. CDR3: CASSLRTGGWEQYF. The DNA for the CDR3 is TGTGCCAGCAGCCTAAGGACAGGGGGGTGGGAGCAGTACTTC. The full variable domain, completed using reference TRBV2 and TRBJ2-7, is EPEVTQTPSHQVTQMGQEVILRCVPISNHLYFYWYRQILGQKVEFLVSFYNNEISEKSEIFDDQFSVERPDGSNFTLKIRSTKLEDSAMYFCASSLRTGGWEQYFGPGTRLTVT.

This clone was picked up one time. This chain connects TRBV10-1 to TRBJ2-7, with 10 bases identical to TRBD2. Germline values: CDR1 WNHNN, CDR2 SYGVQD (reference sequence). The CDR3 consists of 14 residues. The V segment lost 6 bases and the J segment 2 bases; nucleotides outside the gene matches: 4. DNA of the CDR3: TGCGCCAGCAGCCTAGCGGGAGAGGCCTACGAGCAGTACTTC. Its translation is CASSLAGEAYEQYF.

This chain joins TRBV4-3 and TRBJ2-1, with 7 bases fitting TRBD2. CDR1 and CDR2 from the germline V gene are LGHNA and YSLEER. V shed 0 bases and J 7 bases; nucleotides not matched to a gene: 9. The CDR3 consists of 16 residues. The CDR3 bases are TGCGCCAGCAGCCAAGATCGTACGGGAGGTAGAAATGAGCAGTTCTTC. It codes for CASSQDRTGGRNEQFF.